These 11 T cell receptor beta chains share one sample of origin, sequenced in a study of cytotoxic CD8 clonotypes in ibrutinib-treated CLL. Sequencing was performed with immunoSEQ multiplex PCR; in TCRdb, only in-frame clones are kept and a portion is missing. This sample has some 93,000 clones, with approximately 80% found just once. Source: PBMCs, taken after 12 months of ibrutinib treatment. These receptors were collected from a human donor with chronic lymphocytic leukemia.

The chain is built from TRBV6-5 and TRBJ1-2; D is unresolved. The CDR3 totals 11 residues. The germline V gene has CDR1 MNHEY and CDR2 SVGAGI. Trimming left V 5 bases short and J 1 base short, with 2 bases between. DNA for the CDR3: TGTGCCAGCAGTAGTAACTATGGCTACACCTTC. Amino acids: CASSSNYGYTF.

This clone was detected a few times. V usage is TRBV20-1 and J usage is TRBJ1-6; 7 nucleotides line up with TRBD1. The CDR3 sequence is 11 residues long. The germline V gene encodes CDR1 DFQATT and CDR2 SNEGSKA (reference sequence). Unmatched junction bases numbered 9, after V lost 5 bases and J lost 17 bases. The CDR3 DNA follows: TGCAGTGCTGAGGGGGACAGACGGATCCACTTT. Its translation is CSAEGDRRIHF.

The J gene is TRBJ2-7, the V gene TRBV5-1, with no clear D. Trimming cost V 0 bases and J 3 bases, with 10 bases left between them. The CDR3 is 14 residues long. CDR1 SGHRS and CDR2 YFSETQ come from the germline V gene. The DNA for the CDR3 is TGCGCCAGCAGCTTGGGGGTCGGTTTCTACGAGCAGTACTTC. Translated, it gives CASSLGVGFYEQYF. Filled out from reference TRBV5-1 and TRBJ2-7, the complete variable domain reads KAGVTQTPRYLIKTRGQQVTLSCSPISGHRSVSWYQQTPGQGLQFLFEYFSETQRNKGNFPGRFSGRQFSNSRSEMNVSTLELGDSALYLCASSLGVGFYEQYFGPGTRLTVT.

The chain has TRBV5-6 and TRBJ2-2, with D tentatively TRBD1 (6 bases). V shed 0 bases and J shed 6 bases, with 9 bases lying between them. CDR1 SGHDT and CDR2 YYEEEE come from the germline V gene. This CDR3 is 14 amino acids long. The CDR3 loop reads CASSLGTVSGELFF. The CDR3 DNA sequence: TGTGCCAGCAGCTTGGGGACAGTGTCCGGGGAGCTGTTTTTT.

The CDR3 loop is CAWTSGERAQYF. The CDR3 DNA follows: TGTGCCTGGACTTCCGGGGAGAGGGCCCAGTACTTC. This chain connects TRBV30 to TRBJ2-5; possible D gene TRBD2, 5 bases. Germline CDR1 and CDR2: GTSNPN and SVGIG (reference sequence). This CDR3 region has 12 residues. Trimming took 4 bases from V and 9 from J, leaving 15 bases between them.

The chain is built from TRBV18 and TRBJ1-3; D remains ambiguous. Trimming shortened V by 2 bases and J by 2 bases, and 13 bases separated the two germline ends. CDR3 length: 16 residues. The germline V gene has CDR1 KGHSH and CDR2 LQKENI. CDR3 coding DNA: TGTGCCAGCTCACCAAAGGCGGCTCGCCCTGGAAACACCATATATTTT. Protein product: CASSPKAARPGNTIYF.

The chain employs TRBV6-5 and TRBJ2-7; unclear D gene. The germline V gene has CDR1 MNHEY and CDR2 SVGAGI. Trimming pared 5 bases from V and 3 bases from J, leaving 5 bases between. This CDR3 is 11 amino acids long. The CDR3 region is CASSLNYEQYF. In nucleotides, the CDR3 is TGTGCCAGCAGTCTAAACTACGAGCAGTACTTC.

The chain's CDR3 is CAWSRRQGDNSPLHF. The CDR3, as DNA: TGTGCCTGGAGTCGACGACAGGGCGATAATTCACCCCTCCACTTT. This chain uses TRBV30 with TRBJ1-6; TRBD1 agrees at 7 bases. This CDR3 has 15 amino acids. Germline V CDR1 and CDR2: GTSNPN, SVGIG (reference sequence). V trimming: 2 bases; J trimming: 5 bases; junction bases outside the gene matches: 6.

V usage is TRBV6-5 and J usage is TRBJ2-7, with a weak D call TRBD1 (6 bases). The CDR3 is made up of 12 amino acids. Trimming pared 8 bases from V and 1 base from J, leaving 9 bases between. The germline gives CDR1 MNHEY, CDR2 SVGAGI. CDR3 region: CASGQPSYEQYF. CDR3 DNA: TGTGCCAGCGGACAGCCTTCCTACGAGCAGTACTTC.

The chain is built from TRBV4-2 and TRBJ1-2; D is possibly TRBD1 (5 bases). Germline V gene data show CDR1 as LGHNA and CDR2 as YNFKEQ. The length of the CDR3 is 16 residues. The germline V and J ends were trimmed by 2 bases and 4 bases, with 17 bases remaining between them. The CDR3 loop reads CASSQTSPGPLYGYTF. In nucleotides, the CDR3 is TGTGCCAGCAGCCAAACGTCGCCGGGGCCCCTCTATGGCTACACCTTC.

This chain uses TRBV7-6 with TRBJ2-7; 9 nucleotides align to TRBD1. The CDR3 sequence is 15 residues long. Germline CDR1 is SGHVS and CDR2 is FNYEAQ. The junction had 2 bases not matched to a gene; V was cut back by 1 base and J by 1 base. DNA of the CDR3: TGTGCCAGCAGCTTAGGGGGGACAGGGTCCTACGAGCAGTACTTC. Protein sequence: CASSLGGTGSYEQYF. Combining the CDR3 with reference TRBV7-6 and TRBJ2-7 gives the whole variable domain GAGVSQSPRYKVTKRGQDVALRCDPISGHVSLYWYRQALGQGPEFLTYFNYEAQQDKSGLPNDRFSAERPEGSISTLTIQRTEQRDSAMYRCASSLGGTGSYEQYFGPGTRLTVT.